The 26 T cell receptor beta chains listed next were all sequenced from one sample in a study of T cells in Graves' hyperthyroidism and ophthalmopathy. It was RNA transcripts that yielded the amplified TCR beta CDR3 regions. First-round RT-PCR of the TCR CDR3 relied on the HTBI primer set. Via MiXCR, TCRdb re-called the multiplex PCR reads, giving one row per CDR3 protein. The repertoire includes some 550,000 distinct CDR3 sequences, around 21% of them detected once, and about a quarter sits in the top ten. Sequences were obtained from blood. The receptors were sampled from a man younger than 35 with Graves' hyperthyroidism.

This clonotype came up many times. The V gene is TRBV29-1, the J gene TRBJ1-1; 10 positions agree with TRBD1. Germline V gene sequence: CDR1 SQVTM, CDR2 ANQGSEA. This CDR3 has 12 residues. With 7 bases clipped from V and 5 bases from J, the junction kept 4 bases outside the gene matches. In DNA form, the CDR3 reads TGCAGCGCAGGGACAGGGGTTACTGAAGCTTTCTTT. Its protein product is CSAGTGVTEAFF. The full variable domain, its missing parts supplied by reference TRBV29-1 and TRBJ1-1, is SAVISQKPSRDICQRGTSLTIQCQVDSQVTMMFWYRQQPGQSLTLIATANQGSEATYESGFVIDKFPISRPNLTFSTLTVSNMSPEDSSIYLCSAGTGVTEAFFGQGTRLTVV.

This clonotype has at least ten counts. The chain has TRBV7-2 and TRBJ1-1; no clear D gene. Germline-derived CDR1 and CDR2 are SGHTA and FQGNSA. With 3 bases removed from V and 7 bases from J, the gap between germline ends came to 9 bases. This CDR3 region has 12 residues. DNA for the CDR3: TGTGCCAGCAGCTTCGGCGCAAGTGAAGCTTTCTTT. This encodes CASSFGASEAFF.

As for this clonotype: One base away lies a much larger clone, so this may be a sequencing read error. This chain joins TRBV24-1 and TRBJ1-1, with a weak D call TRBD1 (6 bases). The CDR3 sequence is 14 residues long. Germline lookup yields CDR1 KGHDR and CDR2 SFDVKD. Between the trimmed V and J ends, which lost 3 bases and 6 bases, there was a span of 13 bases. The CDR3 sequence is CATSDNVRGAEAFF. Here the CDR3 DNA reads TGTGCCACCAGTGATAACGTCAGGGGAGCTGAAGCTTTCTTT.

This clonotype has just a few counts. A much larger clone lies one base from this, so it may be a read error. The chain links TRBV19 to TRBJ2-5; TRBD1 might be the D (6 bases). The CDR3 consists of 13 residues. Germline-derived CDR1 and CDR2 are LNHDA and SQIVND (reference sequence). V shed 8 bases and J shed 8 bases, with 18 bases lying between them. This CDR3 reads CASGPSGVDTQYF. The CDR3 DNA follows: TGTGCCAGTGGTCCCTCAGGGGTGGATACCCAGTACTTC.

The table lists this clonotype with a few counts. The gene calls are TRBV6-5 and TRBJ2-7; 14 bases are shared with TRBD2. V trimming: 0 bases; J trimming: 6 bases; junction bases outside the gene matches: 7. The CDR3 spans 17 residues. Germline values: CDR1 MNHEY, CDR2 SVGAGI. This CDR3 is CASSYSRLAGGRGEQYF. The CDR3 region has the DNA TGTGCCAGCAGTTACTCGAGACTAGCGGGGGGGCGCGGCGAGCAGTACTTC.

The table lists this clonotype with a count of one. One junction end disagrees with the germline gene, perhaps due to a read error. The CDR3 reads CASSKQGPDGNTEALF. The CDR3 region has the DNA TGTGCCAGCAGTAAACAGGGGCCGGATGGGAACACTGAAGCTCTCTTT. This chain links TRBV6-1 with TRBJ1-1; TRBD1 matches 7 bases. There are 16 residues in the CDR3. CDR1 and CDR2 (germline): MNHNS, SASEGT.

This clonotype appeared many times. The chain couples TRBV28 to TRBJ1-1; 8 bases line up with TRBD1. The V and J ends lost 6 bases and 5 bases, in that order; junction bases with no gene match: 8. The germline V gene has CDR1 MDHEN and CDR2 SYDVKM. The CDR3 runs to 14 residues. CDR3 sequence (DNA): TGTGCCAGCAGACCAACAGGGGGTGAAACTGAAGCTTTCTTT. Translated, it gives CASRPTGGETEAFF.

The V call is TRBV28, the J call TRBJ2-5, with D hard to call. V was clipped by 1 base and J by 9 bases, with 15 bases between them. Germline loops: CDR1 MDHEN, CDR2 SYDVKM. The CDR3 has 14 amino acids. CDR3 nucleotide sequence: TGTGCCAGCAGTTTATTGGCAGGCGGTGGGGCCCAGTACTTC. It yields the protein CASSLLAGGGAQYF.

This clonotype has just a few counts. The V gene is TRBV6-1, the J gene TRBJ1-1; a weak D match, TRBD1 (6 bases). The CDR3 consists of 16 residues. V lost 1 base to trimming and J lost 5 bases, with 17 bases between them. The germline gives CDR1 MNHNS, CDR2 SASEGT. CDR3 in DNA: TGTGCCAGCAGTGAAGGCCCGGGGCAGGGGAAAACTGAAGCTTTCTTT. The encoded protein is CASSEGPGQGKTEAFF.

This clonotype was detected a few times. The chain is built from TRBV6-1 and TRBJ1-5; TRBD1 matches 7 bases. Germline trimming cut 2 bases from V and 5 bases from J; bases unmatched to any gene: 9. Germline V CDR1 and CDR2: MNHNS, SASEGT. The CDR3 is made up of 16 amino acids. In nucleotides, the CDR3 is TGTGCCAGCAGTGAATGGGAGGGGGCCCCCTATCAGCCCCAGCATTTT. Its translation: CASSEWEGAPYQPQHF.

This clonotype occurred many times. This chain uses TRBV24-1 with TRBJ2-2; D not resolved. This CDR3 comprises 16 residues. The ends were cut back, 1 base at V and 0 bases at J, with 8 bases in the middle. The germline V gene encodes CDR1 KGHDR and CDR2 SFDVKD. CDR3 nucleotide sequence: TGTGCCACCAGTGATTTTGGCCAGGCGAACACCGGGGAGCTGTTTTTT. This gives the protein CATSDFGQANTGELFF.

The chain recombines TRBV3-1 with TRBJ2-2; D ambiguous. V was pared by 4 bases and J by 6 bases, with 9 bases between. The CDR3 contains 13 residues. Germline CDR1 and CDR2: LGHDT and YNNKEL (reference sequence). This CDR3 reads CASSLLESGELFF. For the CDR3, the DNA is TGTGCCAGCAGCCTCTTGGAGTCCGGGGAGCTGTTTTTT.

This clonotype was counted ten times or more. The chain couples TRBV24-1 to TRBJ2-5; the D gene is possibly TRBD2 (5 bases). This CDR3 comprises 15 residues. With 3 bases removed from V and 2 bases from J, the gap between germline ends came to 12 bases. Per the germline V gene, CDR1 is KGHDR and CDR2 is SFDVKD. CDR3 bases: TGTGCCACCAGTGATCCTAGCAGCGAACAAGAGACCCAGTACTTC. This sequence encodes CATSDPSSEQETQYF.

The V call is TRBV7-2, the J call TRBJ2-5; 8 nucleotides align to TRBD2. V was clipped by 4 bases and J by 5 bases; unmatched bases: 9. Germline V CDR1 and CDR2: SGHTA, FQGNSA. The CDR3 length is 15 residues. The CDR3 nucleotides are TGTGCCAGCAGCTCCGACGGACTAGCTTTGGAGACCCAGTACTTC. It yields the protein CASSSDGLALETQYF.

This clonotype was observed at least ten times. The CDR3 spells CARAKGQPYEQYF. The CDR3 nucleotides are TGTGCCAGAGCCAAGGGACAGCCCTACGAGCAGTACTTC. The V call is TRBV19, the J call TRBJ2-7; TRBD1 aligns across 7 bases. The CDR3 spans 13 residues. Germline-derived CDR1 and CDR2 are LNHDA and SQIVND (reference sequence). The V gene end was trimmed by 9 bases and the J gene end by 2 bases; junction bases not matched to a gene: 7.

This clonotype appeared many times. Here the CDR3 DNA reads TGTGCCAGCACGGACAGGATGTACTCCTACGAGCAGTACTTC. Protein product: CASTDRMYSYEQYF. The chain recombines TRBV6-2 or TRBV6-3 with TRBJ2-7, with 7 bases that match TRBD1. The CDR3 sequence is 14 residues long. The V segment lost 7 bases and the J segment 0 bases; nucleotides outside the gene matches: 6. Germline loops: CDR1 MNHEY, CDR2 SVGEGT.

This clonotype has ten or more counts. The chain links TRBV30 to TRBJ2-7; 11 nucleotides align to TRBD2. This CDR3 has 13 amino acids. J was trimmed by 6 bases and V by 3 bases; bases with no gene match: 4. Germline-derived CDR1 and CDR2 are GTSNPN and SVGIG (reference sequence). The CDR3 loop is CAWRRLAGSEQYF. CDR3 sequence (DNA): TGTGCCTGGAGACGACTAGCGGGAAGCGAGCAGTACTTC.

V gene TRBV6-1 combines with J gene TRBJ2-7, with 7 nucleotides matching TRBD1. The V gene end was trimmed by 4 bases and the J gene end by 6 bases; junction bases not matched to a gene: 12. This CDR3 spans 15 amino acids. Germline V CDR1 and CDR2: MNHNS, SASEGT. The CDR3 sequence is CASSAPSTGDAEQYF. In DNA form, the CDR3 reads TGTGCCAGCAGTGCCCCGTCCACAGGGGACGCCGAGCAGTACTTC.

There are many counts of this clonotype. The V and J genes are TRBV2 and TRBJ1-1, with 7 nucleotides matching TRBD1. The CDR3 loop spans 18 amino acids. Trimming cost V 2 bases and J 0 bases; bases outside gene matches: 12. Germline V lookup: CDR1 SNHLY, CDR2 FYNNEI. CDR3 protein: CASSEPRTGHGMNTEAFF. CDR3 bases: TGTGCCAGCAGTGAACCGCGGACAGGCCATGGAATGAACACTGAAGCTTTCTTT.

This clonotype was recorded at least ten times. This chain links TRBV9 with TRBJ1-5, with unresolved D. The germline CDR1 and CDR2 sequences are SGDLS and YYNGEE. Trimming stripped 4 bases from V and 6 bases from J, with 14 bases between. This CDR3 has 14 amino acids. CDR3 sequence: CASSPNGEGQPQHF. The CDR3, as DNA: TGTGCCAGCAGCCCCAACGGGGAGGGTCAGCCCCAGCATTTT.

In its sample, this clonotype was seen many times. The gene calls are TRBV7-6 and TRBJ1-1, with TRBD1 identical over 8 bases. CDR1 and CDR2 from the germline V gene are SGHVS and FNYEAQ. The CDR3 covers 15 residues. The junction had 8 bases not matched to a gene; V was cut back by 1 base and J by 7 bases. This CDR3 is CASSLEAGGRGEAFF. DNA of the CDR3: TGTGCCAGCAGCTTAGAGGCAGGGGGCAGGGGTGAAGCTTTCTTT.

This clonotype has just a few counts. The V and J genes are TRBV20-1 and TRBJ1-5; 12 nucleotides agree with TRBD1. CDR1 and CDR2 from the germline V gene are DFQATT and SNEGSKA (reference sequence). The CDR3 spans 17 residues. V was pared by 3 bases and J by 1 base, with 7 bases of the junction left unmatched. The CDR3 protein is CSAREGTGGWSNQPQHF. CDR3 DNA sequence: TGCAGTGCTAGGGAGGGGACAGGGGGCTGGAGCAATCAGCCCCAGCATTTT.

This clonotype was recorded at least ten times. V is TRBV6-2 or TRBV6-3 and J is TRBJ1-5, with a possible D match to TRBD1 (5 bases). CDR1 is MNHEY and CDR2 is SVGEGT in the germline V gene. The CDR3 has 14 residues. V gave up 8 bases and J gave up 6 bases, with 17 bases separating them. The CDR3 reads CASQKDKLAQPQHF. The CDR3 bases are TGTGCCAGCCAAAAGGACAAGTTGGCTCAGCCCCAGCATTTT.

This clonotype showed up many times. The J gene is TRBJ2-5, the V gene TRBV24-1; D gene uncertain. Trimming pared 3 bases from V and 5 bases from J, leaving 18 bases between. The CDR3 consists of 16 residues. Per germline, CDR1 KGHDR and CDR2 SFDVKD. The CDR3 DNA sequence: TGTGCCACCAGTGATAGGAGTACTCTTAGTCAGGAGACCCAGTACTTC. It codes for CATSDRSTLSQETQYF.

This clonotype has ten or more counts. The chain couples TRBV5-6 to TRBJ2-7; the D is unclear. This CDR3 is 14 amino acids long. The germline V gene has CDR1 SGHDT and CDR2 YYEEEE. The ends were cut back, 5 bases at V and 5 bases at J, with 17 bases in the middle. The CDR3: CASSYPDGGNEQYF. CDR3 nucleotides: TGTGCCAGCAGTTATCCTGACGGTGGAAACGAGCAGTACTTC.

V usage is TRBV20-1 and J usage is TRBJ2-7; 10 nucleotides match TRBD2. CDR3 length: 14 amino acids. With 4 bases clipped from V and 4 bases from J, the junction kept 7 bases outside the gene matches. CDR1 and CDR2 from the germline V gene are DFQATT and SNEGSKA (reference sequence). CDR3 sequence reads: CSATSGTSVYEQYF. DNA for the CDR3: TGCAGTGCTACTTCCGGGACTAGCGTTTACGAGCAGTACTTC.